Given below is one TCR beta chain in context. The antigen is unknown. This specimen comes from a study of T cells in Graves' hyperthyroidism and ophthalmopathy. The study enrolled patients aged 18 to 65 with newly diagnosed hyperthyroidism of under 2 months' duration. Uncontrolled infection, other autoimmune disease, pregnancy or lactation disqualified patients from enrolment. Study results and caveats: Ophthalmopathy was predicted by the model a median of about 6.5 months ahead of onset.

Germline V lookup: CDR1 SGHVS, CDR2 FNYEAQ. The V and J ends lost 3 bases and 18 bases, in that order; junction bases with no gene match: 6. The CDR3 has 12 amino acids. Regions amplified from RNA transcripts were the TCR beta CDR3 regions. A set of HTBI primers served as the primers for a first-round RT-PCR of the TCR CDR3. TCRdb independently ran MiXCR on the multiplex PCR reads; one entry per CDR3 protein. The sample records around 800,000 distinct CDR3 sequences, roughly 40% being singletons. The chain has TRBV7-6 and TRBJ1-6; 9 bases agree with TRBD1. The receptor comes from a man younger than 30 with Graves' hyperthyroidism. Sequences were obtained from blood. The CDR3 here is CASSFGGQGHHF. The DNA for the CDR3 is TGTGCCAGCAGCTTTGGGGGACAGGGCCACCACTTT.